This TCR beta chain stems from a study of regulatory T cells in long-lasting Graves disease. A few counts support this clonotype. Its specificity is not known. There are 14 residues in the CDR3. V lost 6 bases, J lost 3 bases, and 15 bases lay in between. Germline assignment: CDR1 SNHLY and CDR2 FYNNEI. Indicated time point: persistent/refractory GD, antithyroid drugs over 5 years with positive TRAb. There was RNA extracted from PBMCs, and the TCR library was made from it. Patients came through an endocrinology department, and that department was in Xi'an, China. CDR3 regions were amplified by Arm-PCR using iRepertoire HTBI primers to build TCR beta libraries. TCRdb called the multiplex PCR reads again in MiXCR, with one record for every CDR3 protein. The table lists hundreds of thousands of distinct CDR3 sequences, 30% of them singletons. Overall study results and limits: Rather than thyroid tissue, only peripheral blood underwent study.

The specimen was peripheral blood mononuclear cells (PBMCs), collected when the disease was refractory, from a patient treated with antithyroid drugs. The rearrangement joins TRBV2 to TRBJ2-7; D may be TRBD1 (6 bases). This receptor was obtained from a female donor with Graves disease. The CDR3 sequence is CASRTDRDLYEQYF. The CDR3 DNA reads as TGTGCCAGCAGAACGGACAGAGACCTCTACGAGCAGTACTTC.